The source of this TCR beta chain is a study of technical replicates of blood from several donors. TCRdb keeps only in-frame clones here, not all; method: immunoSEQ multiplex PCR. The sample has 84,000 or so clones, roughly 94% seen once; the top ten hold approximately 0.25%. V lost 6 bases to trimming and J lost 8 bases, with 10 bases between them. Germline V CDR1 and CDR2: MDHEN, SYDVKM. The length of the CDR3 is 11 residues. This chain joins TRBV28 and TRBJ1-1; D ambiguous. The sequencing input was T cells isolated from PBMCs. The sequence came from a human donor in good health. The CDR3 reads CASRYKYEAFF. CDR3 bases: TGTGCCAGCAGGTACAAGTACGAAGCTTTCTTT.